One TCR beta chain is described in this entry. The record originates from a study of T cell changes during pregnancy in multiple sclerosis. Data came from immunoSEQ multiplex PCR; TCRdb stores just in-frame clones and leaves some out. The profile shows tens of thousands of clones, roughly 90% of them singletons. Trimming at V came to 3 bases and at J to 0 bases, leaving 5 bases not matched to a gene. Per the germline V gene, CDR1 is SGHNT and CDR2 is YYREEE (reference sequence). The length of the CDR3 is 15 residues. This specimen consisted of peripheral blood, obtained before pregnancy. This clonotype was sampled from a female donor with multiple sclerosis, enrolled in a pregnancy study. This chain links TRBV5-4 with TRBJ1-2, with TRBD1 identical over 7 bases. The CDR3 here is CASSYDRVTNYGYTF. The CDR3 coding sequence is TGTGCCAGCAGCTACGACAGGGTTACTAACTATGGCTACACCTTC.